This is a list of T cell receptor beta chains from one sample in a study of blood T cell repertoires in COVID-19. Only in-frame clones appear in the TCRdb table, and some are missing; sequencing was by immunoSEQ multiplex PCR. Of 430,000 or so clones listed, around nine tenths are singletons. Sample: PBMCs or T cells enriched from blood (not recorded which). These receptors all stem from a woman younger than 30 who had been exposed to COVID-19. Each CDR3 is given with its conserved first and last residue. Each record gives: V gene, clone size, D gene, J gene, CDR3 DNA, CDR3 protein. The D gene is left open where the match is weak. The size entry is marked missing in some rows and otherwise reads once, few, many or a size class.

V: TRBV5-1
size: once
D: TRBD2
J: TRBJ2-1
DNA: TGCGCCAGCAGCGCCCTAGCGGGGGGGCTCCAGGAGCAGTTCTTC
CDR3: CASSALAGGLQEQFF

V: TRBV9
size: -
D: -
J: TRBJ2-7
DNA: TGTGCCAGCAGCGTAGGCCTAGCGAGCATTCACGAGCAGTACTTC
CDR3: CASSVGLASIHEQYF

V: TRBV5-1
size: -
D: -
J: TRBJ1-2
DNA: TGCGCCAGCAGCTTGGAGGGGTTAGTAACCGGAGGCTACACCTTC
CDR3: CASSLEGLVTGGYTF

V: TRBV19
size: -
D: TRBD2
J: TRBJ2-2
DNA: TGTGCCAGTACCTGGACTAGCTTCACCGGGGAGCTGTTTTTT
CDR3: CASTWTSFTGELFF

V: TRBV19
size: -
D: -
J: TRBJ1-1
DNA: TGTGCCAGTAGTATTTGGGAGGGTGACACTGAAGCTTTCTTT
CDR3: CASSIWEGDTEAFF

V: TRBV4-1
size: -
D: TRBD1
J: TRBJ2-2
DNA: TGCGCCAGCAGCCAAGTACCCGGGACAGGGCTTACCGGGGAGCTGTTTTTT
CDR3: CASSQVPGTGLTGELFF

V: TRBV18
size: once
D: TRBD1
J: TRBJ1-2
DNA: TGTGCCAGCTCGTCAGGGGGGCAGATTGCTAACTATGGCTACACCTTC
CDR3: CASSSGGQIANYGYTF

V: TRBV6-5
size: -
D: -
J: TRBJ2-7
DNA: TGTGCCAGCAGCGGAGACAGCTACTCCTACGAGCAGTACTTC
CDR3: CASSGDSYSYEQYF

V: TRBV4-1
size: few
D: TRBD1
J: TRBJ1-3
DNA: TGCGCCAGCAGCCAAGCCGGGACAGGGGGAATTTGGAACACCATATATTTT
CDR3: CASSQAGTGGIWNTIYF

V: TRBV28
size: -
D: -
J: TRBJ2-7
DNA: TGTGCCAGCAGGAGGAGCTACTCCTACGAGCAGTACTTC
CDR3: CASRRSYSYEQYF

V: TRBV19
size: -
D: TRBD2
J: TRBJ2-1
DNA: TGTGCCAGTAGCCTTATGCCGGGACTAGGGTTTATGAGTGAGCAGTTCTTC
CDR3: CASSLMPGLGFMSEQFF

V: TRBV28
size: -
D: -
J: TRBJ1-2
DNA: TGTGCCAGCAGTTTAGGTTCAGGGAATGGCTACACCTTC
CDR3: CASSLGSGNGYTF

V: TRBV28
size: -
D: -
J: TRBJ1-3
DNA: TGTGCCAGCAGTTTTCCGGGCTCTGGAAACACCATATATTTT
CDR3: CASSFPGSGNTIYF

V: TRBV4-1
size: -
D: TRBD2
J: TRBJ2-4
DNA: TGCGCCAGCAGCCAAGGTAACGGGGGGGCCGGAAACATTCAGTACTTC
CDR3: CASSQGNGGAGNIQYF

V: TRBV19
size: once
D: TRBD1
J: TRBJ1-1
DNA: TGTGCCAGTAGTCGGGGACAGGGGGGAACCAACACTGAAGCTTTCTTT
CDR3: CASSRGQGGTNTEAFF

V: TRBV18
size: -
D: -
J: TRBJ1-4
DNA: TGTGCCAGCTCACCAACCAGGGTTGAGGAAAAACTGTTTTTT
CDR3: CASSPTRVEEKLFF

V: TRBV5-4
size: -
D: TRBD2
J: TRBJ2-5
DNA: TGTGCCAGCAGCAAAGGACTAGCGGGATCAGAGACCCAGTACTTC
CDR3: CASSKGLAGSETQYF

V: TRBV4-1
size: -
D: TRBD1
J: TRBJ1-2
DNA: TGCGCCAGCAGTCGCACCGGGACAGTAAACTATGGCTACACCTTC
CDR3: CASSRTGTVNYGYTF

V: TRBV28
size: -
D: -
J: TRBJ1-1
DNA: TGTGCCAGCAGCCCCATAGGGGAAATGGACACTGAAGCTTTCTTT
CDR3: CASSPIGEMDTEAFF

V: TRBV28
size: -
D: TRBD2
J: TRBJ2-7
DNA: TGTGCCAGCATTTCGCGGGAGACCTACGAGCAGTACTTC
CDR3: CASISRETYEQYF

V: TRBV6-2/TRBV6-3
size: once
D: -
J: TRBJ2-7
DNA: TGTGCCAGCAGTTATTTAGCCTACGAGCAGTACTTC
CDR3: CASSYLAYEQYF

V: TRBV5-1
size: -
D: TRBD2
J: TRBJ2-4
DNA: TGCGCCAGCAGCTTGGCAGCGGGGGTTGTAAACATTCAGTACTTC
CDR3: CASSLAAGVVNIQYF

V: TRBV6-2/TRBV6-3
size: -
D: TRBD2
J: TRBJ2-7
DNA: TGTGCCAGCAGTTACGCGGGAGGAGTCTACGAGCAGTACTTC
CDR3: CASSYAGGVYEQYF

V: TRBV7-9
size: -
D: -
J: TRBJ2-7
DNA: TGTGCCAGCAGCTTTGACAGCTTCTACGAGCAGTACTTC
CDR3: CASSFDSFYEQYF

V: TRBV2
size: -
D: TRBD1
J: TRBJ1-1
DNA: TGTGCCAGCAGTACTACAGGGGTCACTGAAGCTTTCTTT
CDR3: CASSTTGVTEAFF

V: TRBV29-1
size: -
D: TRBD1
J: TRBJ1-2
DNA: TGCAGCGTTAGCGGGGAAACCCCGGGACAGGGTTCATCTAACTATGGCTACACCTTC
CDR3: CSVSGETPGQGSSNYGYTF

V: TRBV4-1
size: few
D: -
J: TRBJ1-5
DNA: TGCGCCAGCAGCCAGGTGGGGGCCCATCAGCCCCAGCATTTT
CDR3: CASSQVGAHQPQHF

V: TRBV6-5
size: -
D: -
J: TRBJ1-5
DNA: TGTGCCAGCAGTTACTCACAGGGAAGTCAGCCCCAGCATTTT
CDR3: CASSYSQGSQPQHF

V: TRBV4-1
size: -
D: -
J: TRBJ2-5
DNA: TGCGCCAGCAGCCAAGGGGCGGGGCGCCCGGGGACCCAGTACTTC
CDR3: CASSQGAGRPGTQYF

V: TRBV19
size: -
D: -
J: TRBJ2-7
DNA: TGTGCCAGTAGTATCGGGACATTCGAGCCAAAAACCTACGAGCAGTACTTC
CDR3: CASSIGTFEPKTYEQYF

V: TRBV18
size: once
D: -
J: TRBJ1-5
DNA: TGTGCCAGCTCACAACAGAATAGCAATCAGCCCCAGCATTTT
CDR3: CASSQQNSNQPQHF

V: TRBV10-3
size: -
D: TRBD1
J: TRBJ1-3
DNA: TGTGCCATCAGTGGGATAAGACAGGGGGCGCCGGGAAACACCATATATTTT
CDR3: CAISGIRQGAPGNTIYF

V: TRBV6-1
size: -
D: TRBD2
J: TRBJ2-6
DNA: TGTGCCAGCAGTGACCCTCCGGGGGGCTCTGGGGCCAACGTCCTGACTTTC
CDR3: CASSDPPGGSGANVLTF

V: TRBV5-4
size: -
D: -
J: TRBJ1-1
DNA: TGTGCCAGCAGCTTTTATTCCGGGGATCTCACTGAAGCTTTCTTT
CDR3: CASSFYSGDLTEAFF

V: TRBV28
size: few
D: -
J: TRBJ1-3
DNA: TGTGCCAGCAGTTCCTCAGGGAAATTAGGTGATGAAGATTTT
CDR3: CASSSSGKLGDEDF

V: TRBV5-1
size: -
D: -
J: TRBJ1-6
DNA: TGCGCCAGCAGCTTGGCCAGACAGGCGGATAATTCACCCCTCCACTTT
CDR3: CASSLARQADNSPLHF

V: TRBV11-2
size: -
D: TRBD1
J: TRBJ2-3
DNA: TGTGCCAGCAGCTTAGTGGGACAGGGCACAGATACGCAGTATTTT
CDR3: CASSLVGQGTDTQYF

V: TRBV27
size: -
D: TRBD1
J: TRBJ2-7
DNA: TGTGCCAGCAGTTTTAATCGGGACAGGGTGACCTACGAGCAGTACTTC
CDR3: CASSFNRDRVTYEQYF

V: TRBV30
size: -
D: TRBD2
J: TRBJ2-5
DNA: TGTGCCTGGAGGCTAGCGGGGGGCCAAGAGACCCAGTACTTC
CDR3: CAWRLAGGQETQYF

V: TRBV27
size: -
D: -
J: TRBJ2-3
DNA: TGTGCCAGCAGGTCGGGTGGAAGCGGAAGCACAGCTACGCAGTATTTT
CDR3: CASRSGGSGSTATQYF

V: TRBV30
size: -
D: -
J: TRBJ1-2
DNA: TGTGCCTGGAGTGTAACGGCCCCAGGGGTTGGTGGCTACACCTTC
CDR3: CAWSVTAPGVGGYTF

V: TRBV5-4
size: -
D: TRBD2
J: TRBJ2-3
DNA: TGTGCCAGCAGCTCCCCAGCGGGGCGTAGTTTCGATACGCAGTATTTT
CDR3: CASSSPAGRSFDTQYF

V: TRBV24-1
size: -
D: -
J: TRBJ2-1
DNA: TGTGCCACCAGTGAACCCGGACTGAATGAGCAGTTCTTC
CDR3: CATSEPGLNEQFF

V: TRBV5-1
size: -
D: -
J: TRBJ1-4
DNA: TGCGCCAGCAGCGAAGGACAGTTTTCAACTAATGAAAAACTGTTTTTT
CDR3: CASSEGQFSTNEKLFF

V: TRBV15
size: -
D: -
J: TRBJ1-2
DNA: TGTGCCACCAGCAGAGATCCGGTCAACTATGGCTACACCTTC
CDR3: CATSRDPVNYGYTF